This is a list of T cell receptor beta chains from one sample in a study of cytomegalovirus exposure and HLA in healthy donors. Data came from immunoSEQ multiplex PCR; TCRdb stores just in-frame clones and leaves some out. Of 150,000 or so clones listed, 86% are singletons. Sample: PBMCs. The receptor source for this set is a woman younger than 30 in good health and CMV-seronegative. The CDR3 runs from the conserved cysteine through the conserved F or W. A D gene is named only where the DNA matches it firmly. Some rows have no size entry. The others give once, few or many, or a class for an expanded clone.

>.|.|TRBV5-1|TRBJ2-3
CASSLLTDTQYF
TGCGCCAGCAGCTTGCTGACAGATACGCAGTATTTT
>.|.|TRBV21-1|TRBJ2-6
CASKHGGVLTF
TGTGCCAGCAAGCATGGAGGCGTCCTGACTTTC
>few|.|TRBV6-8|TRBJ1-5
CASRNRDRPQHF
TGTGCCAGCAGAAACAGGGACCGGCCCCAGCATTTT
>.|TRBD2|TRBV28|TRBJ2-1
CASSLLAGGRNEQFF
TGTGCCAGCAGTTTACTGGCGGGGGGGCGCAATGAGCAGTTCTTC
>.|.|TRBV28|TRBJ2-5
CASSEQPDSQETQYF
TGTGCCAGCAGTGAGCAACCGGACTCCCAAGAGACCCAGTACTTC
>.|.|TRBV29-1|TRBJ2-3
CSVDIADTQYF
TGCAGCGTTGATATCGCAGATACGCAGTATTTT
>once|TRBD1|TRBV30|TRBJ2-7
CACLSAGTDYEQYF
TGTGCCTGCCTCTCCGCCGGGACAGATTACGAGCAGTACTTC
>.|.|TRBV5-1|TRBJ1-3
CASSISSGNTIYF
TGCGCCAGCAGCATCAGCTCTGGAAACACCATATATTTT
>once|TRBD1|TRBV5-1|TRBJ1-1
CASSPTTGVTEAFF
TGCGCCAGCAGCCCAACCACAGGGGTCACTGAAGCTTTCTTT
>.|.|TRBV7-2|TRBJ2-1
CASSSRSGSYNEQFF
TGTGCCAGCAGCTCCCGTAGCGGCTCCTACAATGAGCAGTTCTTC
>.|.|TRBV6-5|TRBJ1-2
CASSNLGGPGHTF
TGTGCCAGCAGTAACCTCGGGGGGCCTGGGCACACCTTC
>once|TRBD2|TRBV27|TRBJ2-7
CASSPTREGAYEQYF
TGTGCCAGCAGTCCAACCCGGGAGGGCGCCTACGAGCAGTACTTC
>.|TRBD1|TRBV27|TRBJ2-5
CASSRTGLGETQYF
TGTGCCAGCAGCCGGACAGGCCTTGGGGAGACCCAGTACTTC
>.|.|TRBV7-9|TRBJ1-2
CASSLSVIRTDSNYGYTF
TGTGCCAGCAGCTTATCAGTAATACGGACAGATTCTAACTATGGCTACACCTTC
>.|.|TRBV27|TRBJ1-1
CASSTIYSMNTEAFF
TGTGCCAGCAGTACGATCTACAGCATGAACACTGAAGCTTTCTTT
>.|.|TRBV2|TRBJ1-6
CASRVTSANSPLHF
TGTGCCAGCAGGGTCACGAGTGCTAATTCACCCCTCCACTTT
>.|.|TRBV2|TRBJ1-2
CASSEQINYGYTF
TGTGCCAGCAGTGAACAGATTAACTATGGCTACACCTTC
>.|.|TRBV27|TRBJ2-2
CASSLRGGELFF
TGTGCCAGCAGTTTACGGGGGGGGGAGCTGTTTTTT
>.|TRBD1|TRBV28|TRBJ2-7
CASSLQGGLPGEQYF
TGTGCCAGCAGTTTGCAAGGGGGCCTGCCGGGGGAGCAGTACTTC
>few|TRBD1|TRBV30|TRBJ1-2
CASRTRQGARGYTF
TGTGCCTCCCGCACCAGACAGGGGGCGAGGGGCTACACCTTC
>.|.|TRBV28|TRBJ2-2
CASQPSANTGELFF
TGTGCCAGCCAACCTAGTGCCAACACCGGGGAGCTGTTTTTT
>.|.|TRBV2|TRBJ1-3
CASSLEDRDITGNTIYF
TGTGCCAGCAGCTTGGAGGACCGGGACATCACGGGAAACACCATATATTTT
>.|TRBD1|TRBV6-1|TRBJ1-2
CASSERTGTYGYTF
TGTGCCAGCAGTGAAAGGACAGGGACTTATGGCTACACCTTC
>.|TRBD1|TRBV10-3|TRBJ1-6
CATGGTGGSPLHF
TGTGCCACCGGGGGGACAGGGGGTTCACCCCTCCACTTT
>.|.|TRBV9|TRBJ2-7
CASSVGDSRDYEQYF
TGTGCCAGCAGCGTAGGAGATAGCAGAGATTACGAGCAGTACTTC
>.|.|TRBV19|TRBJ1-2
CASRLQSGENYGYTF
TGTGCCAGTAGGCTACAATCAGGGGAAAACTATGGCTACACCTTC
>once|.|TRBV2|TRBJ2-7
CASKSGTHSYEQYF
TGTGCCAGCAAATCCGGGACACACTCCTACGAGCAGTACTTC
>once|TRBD1|TRBV11-2|TRBJ2-3
CASRLPGQGRDTQYF
TGTGCCAGCAGACTGCCGGGACAGGGTCGAGATACGCAGTATTTT
>few|TRBD2|TRBV6-4|TRBJ2-3
CASSDRASGPTDTQYF
TGTGCCAGCAGTGATCGGGCTAGCGGACCCACAGATACGCAGTATTTT
>.|.|TRBV7-2|TRBJ1-2
CASSSGLEYYGYTF
TGTGCCAGCAGCTCCGGGTTGGAATACTATGGCTACACCTTC
>.|.|TRBV4-1|TRBJ1-2
CASSQEQTSGGRYTF
TGCGCCAGCAGCCAAGAACAGACGAGTGGAGGGCGCTACACCTTC
>.|TRBD2|TRBV7-3|TRBJ2-1
CASSRSGSSDNEQFF
TGTGCCAGCAGCCGTAGCGGGAGTTCGGACAATGAGCAGTTCTTC
>.|.|TRBV27|TRBJ1-2
CASRSDISNYGYTF
TGTGCCAGCAGGTCGGACATTTCTAACTATGGCTACACCTTC
>.|.|TRBV6-6|TRBJ1-6
CASSRTGREASPLHF
TGTGCCAGCAGCCGTACAGGGCGCGAGGCTTCACCCCTCCACTTT
>.|.|TRBV7-3|TRBJ2-5
CASSSGVGETQYF
TGTGCCAGCAGCTCCGGGGTGGGGGAGACCCAGTACTTC
>few|.|TRBV10-3|TRBJ2-6
CAISDSTGANVLTF
TGTGCCATCAGCGACAGTACTGGGGCCAACGTCCTGACTTTC
>.|TRBD2|TRBV7-9|TRBJ2-5
CASSQSSGTGETQYF
TGTGCCAGCAGCCAGAGTAGCGGGACGGGAGAGACCCAGTACTTC
>.|TRBD1|TRBV2|TRBJ1-2
CASSKGTDLGGYTF
TGTGCCAGCAGTAAGGGGACAGATCTAGGTGGCTACACCTTC
>.|TRBD2|TRBV19|TRBJ2-7
CASSTDSLSGSGYEQYF
TGTGCCAGTAGTACCGACTCCTTAAGCGGGAGCGGCTACGAGCAGTACTTC
>.|TRBD1|TRBV2|TRBJ1-5
CASRVTGISNQPQHF
TGTGCCAGCAGGGTGACAGGGATTAGCAATCAGCCCCAGCATTTT